Below are 18 T cell receptor beta chains sequenced from a single sample in a study of cytomegalovirus exposure and HLA in healthy donors. This PCR relied on a set of 60 Vbeta primers and 13 Jbeta primers. The data were produced by immunoSEQ multiplex PCR, yet TCRdb's version contains in-frame clones alone and is incomplete. The sample has 150,000 or so clones; approximately 80% are singletons. Sequences were obtained from PBMCs. These receptors were obtained from a man aged 18-30 years in good health and CMV-seropositive.

The chain links TRBV29-1 to TRBJ1-2, with a weak D call TRBD1 (6 bases). Germline CDR1 reads SQVTM; CDR2 reads ANQGSEA. V was cut by 4 bases and J by 3 bases, with 15 bases left in between. The CDR3 is 14 residues long. The CDR3 sequence: CSVVGSAGDYGYTF. The CDR3, as DNA: TGCAGCGTTGTGGGAAGTGCAGGGGACTATGGCTACACCTTC. The variable domain in full, with the rest retrieved from reference TRBV29-1 and TRBJ1-2, is SAVISQKPSRDICQRGTSLTIQCQVDSQVTMMFWYRQQPGQSLTLIATANQGSEATYESGFVIDKFPISRPNLTFSTLTVSNMSPEDSSIYLCSVVGSAGDYGYTFGSGTRLTVV.

The rearrangement links TRBV6-1 to TRBJ2-1, with a weak D call TRBD1 (7 bases). Trimming left V 6 bases short and J 4 bases short, with 16 bases between. This CDR3 comprises 15 residues. The germline CDR1 and CDR2 sequences are MNHNS and SASEGT. The CDR3 loop is CASSSRGTVYNEQFF. For the CDR3, the DNA is TGTGCCAGCAGCTCCCGCGGGACAGTGTACAATGAGCAGTTCTTC.

The rearrangement joins TRBV28 to TRBJ1-1, with TRBD1 matching 8 bases. The germline V gene has CDR1 MDHEN and CDR2 SYDVKM. The CDR3 consists of 17 residues. The V gene end was trimmed by 5 bases and the J gene end by 3 bases; junction bases not matched to a gene: 14. The CDR3 bases are TGTGCCAGCAGTCTTGTAGCGGCAGGGGGCAGGTACACTGAAGCTTTCTTT. This gives the protein CASSLVAAGGRYTEAFF.

V gene TRBV2 combines with J gene TRBJ2-5; maybe TRBD2 (5 bases). The CDR3 is made up of 11 amino acids. CDR1 is SNHLY and CDR2 is FYNNEI in the germline V gene. Trimming took 1 base from V and 12 from J, leaving 9 bases between them. In DNA, the CDR3 is TGTGCCAGCAGTGAAGGAGGGTACAAGTACTTC. Translated: CASSEGGYKYF.

The gene calls are TRBV4-1 and TRBJ1-5, with D unclear. Germline V lookup: CDR1 MGHRA, CDR2 YSYEKL. Trimming removed 0 bases from V and 6 bases from J, with 6 bases in between. CDR3 length: 13 residues. CDR3 protein: CASSQDSFQPQHF. The DNA of the CDR3 is TGCGCCAGCAGCCAAGATTCATTTCAGCCCCAGCATTTT.

The chain employs TRBV6-1 and TRBJ1-2, with 8 bases lining up with TRBD1. Germline V gene lookup returns CDR1 MNHNS and CDR2 SASEGT. V lost 4 bases to trimming and J lost 6 bases; unmatched junction nucleotides: 7. The CDR3 is made up of 14 amino acids. The CDR3 region has the DNA TGTGCCAGCAGTGGGACAGGGCGAGGGGATGGCTACACCTTC. This codes for CASSGTGRGDGYTF.

Concerning this clone: Since no conserved phenylalanine or tryptophan closes the CDR3, a read error is the likely cause. It is unclear where the CDR3 begins or ends on the DNA, so no DNA is shown, and the CDR3 is as TCRdb lists it. The V gene is TRBV7-9, the J gene TRBJ2-7; the listed D gene, TRBD2, was not tested against the DNA. The CDR3 contains 14 residues when both ends are counted. The germline V gene encodes CDR1 SEHNR and CDR2 FQNEAQ (reference sequence). The CDR3 protein is CASSSTITEGGLSL.

This chain connects TRBV18 to TRBJ1-3; D unresolved. The CDR3 totals 16 residues. Trimming pared 1 base from V and 0 bases from J, leaving 10 bases between. The V gene's germline CDR1 is KGHSH and CDR2 LQKENI. CDR3 region: CASSPLPKFSGNTIYF. The CDR3 DNA reads as TGTGCCAGCTCACCACTTCCCAAATTCTCTGGAAACACCATATATTTT.

This clone showed up just a few times. The chain joins TRBV6-1 to TRBJ1-1; 7 bases align to TRBD1. The CDR3 runs 16 residues. The germline CDR1 and CDR2 sequences are MNHNS and SASEGT. Germline trimming cut 2 bases from V and 1 base from J; bases unmatched to any gene: 7. The CDR3 nucleotides are TGTGCCAGCAGTGAAAACCACAGGGGTAGGAACACTGAAGCTTTCTTT. It codes for CASSENHRGRNTEAFF.

This clone has a single count. CDR3 sequence: CASSPPVGRGNTEAFF. The CDR3 nucleotides read TGTGCCAGCAGCCCGCCCGTTGGACGGGGGAACACTGAAGCTTTCTTT. The rearrangement joins TRBV7-9 to TRBJ1-1, with D unresolved. This CDR3 contains 16 residues. The germline V gene has CDR1 SEHNR and CDR2 FQNEAQ (reference sequence). Trimming took 5 bases from V and 1 from J, leaving 17 bases between them. Combining the CDR3 with reference TRBV7-9 and TRBJ1-1 gives the whole variable domain DTGVSQNPRHKITKRGQNVTFRCDPISEHNRLYWYRQTLGQGPEFLTYFQNEAQLEKSRLLSDRFSAERPKGSFSTLEIQRTEQGDSAMYLCASSPPVGRGNTEAFFGQGTRLTVV.

DNA for the CDR3: TGCGCCAGCAGCTGGGGAGCTAGTGGTGGGCTGGGCACCGGGGAGCTGTTTTTT. Protein product: CASSWGASGGLGTGELFF. The chain uses TRBV5-1 and TRBJ2-2, with D perhaps TRBD2 (5 bases). Trimming took off 3 bases at V and 4 bases at J, with 22 bases between the two ends. The CDR3 covers 18 residues. CDR1 and CDR2 from the germline V gene are SGHRS and YFSETQ.

The V and J genes are TRBV5-4 and TRBJ2-1, with a possible D match to TRBD2 (5 bases). Trimming stripped 0 bases from V and 7 bases from J, with 11 bases between. Germline V gives CDR1 SGHNT, CDR2 YYREEE (reference sequence). The CDR3 spans 14 residues. CDR3 nucleotide sequence: TGTGCCAGCAGCTTGGTCGGGATTAAAAATGAGCAGTTCTTC. Its protein is CASSLVGIKNEQFF.

The CDR3 spells CASSLRGQSNEQFF. The CDR3, as DNA: TGTGCCAGCAGCTTACGTGGACAGTCCAATGAGCAGTTCTTC. The chain employs TRBV5-4 and TRBJ2-1, with D possibly being TRBD1 (6 bases). Trimming stripped 2 bases from V and 6 bases from J, with 12 bases between. The CDR3 consists of 14 residues. Germline lookup yields CDR1 SGHNT and CDR2 YYREEE (reference sequence).

The chain carries TRBV30 and TRBJ1-4, with D possibly matching TRBD1 (6 bases). Germline CDR1 GTSNPN, CDR2 SVGIG (reference sequence). This CDR3 is 14 amino acids long. Between the trimmed V and J ends, which lost 0 bases and 7 bases, there was a span of 12 bases. The CDR3 sequence: CAWSVGGASEKLFF. As DNA, the CDR3 is TGTGCCTGGAGTGTAGGGGGGGCCTCTGAAAAACTGTTTTTT.

This clone was counted a single time. V usage is TRBV19 and J usage is TRBJ2-7; 7 nucleotides line up with TRBD2. The germline V gene has CDR1 LNHDA and CDR2 SQIVND (reference sequence). With V trimmed by 3 bases and J by 0 bases, 5 bases remained unmatched. This CDR3 has 15 amino acids. The CDR3 reads CASSISLASSYEQYF. CDR3 DNA: TGTGCCAGTAGTATCTCACTAGCGTCCTCCTACGAGCAGTACTTC.

This clone was observed once. The chain employs TRBV13 and TRBJ1-1, with a possible D match to TRBD1 (6 bases). Deletions cut 5 bases from V and 0 bases from J, with 31 bases between. Germline values: CDR1 PRHDT, CDR2 FYEKMQ (reference sequence). This CDR3 spans 21 amino acids. The CDR3 region has the DNA TGTGCCAGCAGCGTGCGGGAGGGGGTGGCCGTTACGACGCTGATGAACACTGAAGCTTTCTTT. It encodes CASSVREGVAVTTLMNTEAFF.

This rearrangement joins TRBV11-2 to TRBJ2-3; D not certain. CDR3 size: 15 residues. Trimming left V 2 bases short and J 0 bases short, with 9 bases between. Germline V gene data show CDR1 as SGHAT and CDR2 as FQNNGV. CDR3 DNA sequence: TGTGCCAGCAGCTTAATTCCCTCTAGCACAGATACGCAGTATTTT. This encodes CASSLIPSSTDTQYF.

This chain connects TRBV4-3 to TRBJ1-1; D not certain. V shed 0 bases and J shed 5 bases, with 16 bases lying between them. Looked up from germline, CDR1 is LGHNA and CDR2 is YSLEER. This CDR3 has 16 residues. The CDR3 nucleotides are TGCGCCAGCAGCCAAGAAATTACAGTATCCTGGACTGAAGCTTTCTTT. This sequence encodes CASSQEITVSWTEAFF.